This T cell receptor beta chain is drawn from a study of shared clonotypes between healthy human individuals (dated by TCRdb to 2019 to 2021). Some background on the complete study: Two women and a few men aged 18 to 49 years were included in the cohort. Per donor, three plates each were used for CD4 naive and CD4 memory, two for CD8 naive, and one for CD8 memory. To estimate repertoire size and how much clonotype sharing occurs between individuals, the study deeply sequenced the blood TCR repertoires of five or six healthy adults. To increase sequencing depth and limit assay-specific biases, TCR repertoire library preparation and sequencing were carried out by different laboratories using diverse techniques. Each donor's leukapheresis produced roughly between about 0.8 and 8.9 billion PBMCs.

Using the deep immunoSEQ assay, multiplex PCR amplified TCR CDR3 regions from genomic DNA. Genomic DNA extracted from each cell subset was distributed evenly over all wells of several immunoSEQ 96-well plates, and each plate served as one replicate. Each replicate PCR for sorted subsets received roughly 0.2 ug genomic DNA, equal to about 30,000 T cell genomes. The purified libraries were quantified using a Qubit 3.0 fluorometer, sized with a Bioanalyzer 2100, and then quantified again using the KAPA Library Quantification kit. Every immunoSEQ 96-well plate was sequenced on a separate single-read 150-cycle Illumina NextSeq 550 flow cell. As for the authors' bioinformatics: Because the immunoSEQ output held only junctional sequences and lacked quality scores, the filtering could not match the filtering applied to full-length reads. Sequences were annotated with PyIR, a Python wrapper for IgBLAST v1.9, using IMGT germline references to assign V/J genes and CDR3. Reads were filtered out if the reads had weak V/J assignments (E-value above 1e-6), no CDR3, stop codons, out-of-frame junctions, or ambiguous translated residues. V3J clonotypes were defined by identical inferred V gene, J gene, and CDR3 amino acid sequence. Percentage overlap between repertoires was computed as shared unique clonotypes divided by the size of the smaller repertoire. RTK rarefaction, the Chao1 estimator, and Recon v2.1 estimates of unobserved clonotypes were used to assess repertoire richness. Generation probabilities for all TCRbeta clonotypes obtained by the gDNA method from a handful of donors were computed using OLGA. TCRdb stores this immuneACCESS table with in-frame sequences only. Part of the clones is absent; in the studies checked, under half of the shortfall reflects unresolved V genes, and no reason is known for the rest. For V, J and clone size, that table is used; D and trimming come from the DNA. This sample is represented by around 1,900,000 clones; around 95% of them were singletons. In total, the top ten clones hold about 1.6% of the sample.

As concerns this clone: The antigen it binds to is not known. No per-base quality is available; no much larger clone lies one base away.

What the authors observed across the whole study: Incomplete sequencing was indicated by rarefaction of sorted-subset datasets, despite the large sequencing depth. About 4.5% of naive CD4, 3.5% of naive CD8, roughly 2.4% of memory CD4, and 0.4% of memory CD8 clonotypes were shared across a few donors. Because the study included only a small number of donors, the genetic and exposure-history diversity represented was limited. Larger estimated clonotype richness was generally found for naive subsets than for memory subsets. Compared with non-shared clonotypes, clonotypes shared by all four sorted-subset donors had higher generation probabilities. Pairwise subsampling indicated that sequencing depth was expected to affect the degree of clonotype sharing among donors. Sampling was limited to blood, and TCR repertoires in tissue likely differ from TCR repertoires in blood.

CDR1 and CDR2 are drawn from the germline V gene: SGHDN, FVKESK. Inclusive of the bounding cysteine and phenylalanine, the CDR3 is 14 residues long. Here the CDR3 DNA is all that survives: 42 bases in frame from base 1. The junction shows trimming of 2 bases on V and 11 bases on J, and the gene matches do not reach 8 bases of it. CD8 naive samples consisted of CD45RO-negative cells that were positively selected for CCR7, yielding a CD45RA+CCR7+ population without TemRA cells. The donors were healthy, HIV-negative adults with no recently reported acute infections or vaccinations. Only Caucasian adults living in Nashville, Tennessee, USA were represented among the donors. Blood was collected by leukapheresis, and PBMCs were isolated by Ficoll-Histopaque density gradient centrifugation and then cryopreserved in liquid nitrogen vapor phase. Analytical flow cytometry was used to check the purity and quantity of every magnetically sorted T cell population. Each sorted fraction had its genomic DNA isolated and then quantified by UV absorbance on a Nanodrop 2000c.

What was sequenced was naive CD8+ T cells from PBMCs. The cell subset or site label here, explained by the study, means: CD45RA+CCR7+. The rearrangement joined TRBV14 to TRBJ1-1, with TRBD1 identical over 10 junction bases. This sequence was found in a man between 18 and 35 years old in good health. Some clones in this sample may be carry-over from other donors' samples. The CDR3 loop reads CASSQMGRGQGAFF. The sequenced DNA: TGTGCCAGCAGCCAAATGGGAAGGGGACAGGGGGCTTTCTTT.